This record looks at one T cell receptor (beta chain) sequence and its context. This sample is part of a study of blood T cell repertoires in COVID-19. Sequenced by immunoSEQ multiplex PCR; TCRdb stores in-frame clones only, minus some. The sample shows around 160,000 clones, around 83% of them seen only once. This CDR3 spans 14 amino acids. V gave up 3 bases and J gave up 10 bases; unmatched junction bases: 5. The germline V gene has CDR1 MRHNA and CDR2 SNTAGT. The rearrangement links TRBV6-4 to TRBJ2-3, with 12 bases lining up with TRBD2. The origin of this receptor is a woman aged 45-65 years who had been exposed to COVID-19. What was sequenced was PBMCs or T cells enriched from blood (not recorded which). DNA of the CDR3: TGTGCCAGCAGTGAGGCTAGCGGGGGGGCCGCGCAGTATTTT. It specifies CASSEASGGAAQYF.